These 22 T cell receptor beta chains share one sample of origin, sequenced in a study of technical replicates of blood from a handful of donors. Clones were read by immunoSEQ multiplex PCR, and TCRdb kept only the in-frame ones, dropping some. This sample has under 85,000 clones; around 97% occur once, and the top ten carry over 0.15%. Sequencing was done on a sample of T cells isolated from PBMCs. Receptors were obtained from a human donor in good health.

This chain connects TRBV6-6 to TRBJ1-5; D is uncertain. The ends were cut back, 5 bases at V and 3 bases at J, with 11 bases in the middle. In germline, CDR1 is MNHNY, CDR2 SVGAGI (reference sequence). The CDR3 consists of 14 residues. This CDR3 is CASSTPHLNQPQHF. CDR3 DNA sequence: TGTGCCAGCAGTACTCCCCACCTCAATCAGCCCCAGCATTTT.

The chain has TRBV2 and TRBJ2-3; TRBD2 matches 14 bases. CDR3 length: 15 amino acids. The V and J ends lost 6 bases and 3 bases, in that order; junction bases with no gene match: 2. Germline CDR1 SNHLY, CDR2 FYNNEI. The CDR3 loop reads CASRRLAGGTDTQYF. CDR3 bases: TGTGCCAGCAGAAGACTAGCGGGGGGGACAGATACGCAGTATTTT.

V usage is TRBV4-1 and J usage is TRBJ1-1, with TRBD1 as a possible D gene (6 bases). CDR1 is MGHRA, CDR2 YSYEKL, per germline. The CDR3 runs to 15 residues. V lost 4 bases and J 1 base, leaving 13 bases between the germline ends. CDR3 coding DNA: TGCGCCAGCAGCCGCCTCGGACAGACGAACACTGAAGCTTTCTTT. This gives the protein CASSRLGQTNTEAFF.

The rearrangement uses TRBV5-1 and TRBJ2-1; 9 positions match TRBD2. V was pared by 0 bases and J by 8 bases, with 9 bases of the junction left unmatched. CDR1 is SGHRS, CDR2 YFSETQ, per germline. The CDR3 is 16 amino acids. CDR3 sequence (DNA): TGCGCCAGCAGCTTGGGTCTGGGCGGGAGGGCCTATGAGCAGTTCTTC. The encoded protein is CASSLGLGGRAYEQFF.

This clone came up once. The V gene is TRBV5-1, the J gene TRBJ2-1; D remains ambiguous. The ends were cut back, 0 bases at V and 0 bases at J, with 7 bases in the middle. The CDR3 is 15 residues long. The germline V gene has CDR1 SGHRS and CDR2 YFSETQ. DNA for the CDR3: TGCGCCAGCAGCTTGGCCGCGGACTCCTACAATGAGCAGTTCTTC. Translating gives CASSLAADSYNEQFF.

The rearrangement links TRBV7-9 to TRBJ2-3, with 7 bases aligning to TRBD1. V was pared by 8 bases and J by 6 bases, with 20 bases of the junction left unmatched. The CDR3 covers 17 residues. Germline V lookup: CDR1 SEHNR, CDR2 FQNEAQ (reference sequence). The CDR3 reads CASFSPDTGAVRDTQYF. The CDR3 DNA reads TGTGCCAGCTTTTCCCCCGATACAGGGGCGGTTCGGGATACGCAGTATTTT. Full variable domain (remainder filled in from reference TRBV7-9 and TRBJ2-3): DTGVSQNPRHKITKRGQNVTFRCDPISEHNRLYWYRQTLGQGPEFLTYFQNEAQLEKSRLLSDRFSAERPKGSFSTLEIQRTEQGDSAMYLCASFSPDTGAVRDTQYFGPGTRLTVL.

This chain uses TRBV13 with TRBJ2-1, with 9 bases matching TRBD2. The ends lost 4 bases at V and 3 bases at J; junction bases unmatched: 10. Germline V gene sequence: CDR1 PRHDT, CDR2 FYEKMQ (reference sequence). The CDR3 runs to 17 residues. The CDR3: CASSSLFPSGDYNEQFF. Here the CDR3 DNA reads TGTGCCAGCAGCTCACTTTTTCCTAGCGGGGACTACAATGAGCAGTTCTTC.

CDR3 loop: CASRPRGAGDTQYF. The CDR3 nucleotides read TGTGCCAGCAGACCCCGGGGGGCGGGAGATACGCAGTATTTT. This sequence joins TRBV5-4 and TRBJ2-3, with D maybe TRBD2 (7 bases). The V end was cut by 5 bases, the J end by 5 bases, with 15 bases between. The CDR3 runs 14 residues. Germline CDR1 and CDR2: SGHNT and YYREEE (reference sequence).

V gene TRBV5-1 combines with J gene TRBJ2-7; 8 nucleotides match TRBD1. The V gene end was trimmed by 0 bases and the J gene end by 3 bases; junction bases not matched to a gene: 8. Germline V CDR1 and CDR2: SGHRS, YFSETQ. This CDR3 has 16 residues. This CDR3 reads CASSLGAVGTGYEQYF. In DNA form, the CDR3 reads TGCGCCAGCAGCTTGGGGGCCGTGGGGACAGGCTACGAGCAGTACTTC.

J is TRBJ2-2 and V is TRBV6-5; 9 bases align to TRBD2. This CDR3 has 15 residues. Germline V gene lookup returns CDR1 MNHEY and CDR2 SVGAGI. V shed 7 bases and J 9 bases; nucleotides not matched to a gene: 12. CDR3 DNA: TGTGCCAGCAACCCCGGGACTAGCCTGATCAGGGAGCTGTTTTTT. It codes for CASNPGTSLIRELFF.

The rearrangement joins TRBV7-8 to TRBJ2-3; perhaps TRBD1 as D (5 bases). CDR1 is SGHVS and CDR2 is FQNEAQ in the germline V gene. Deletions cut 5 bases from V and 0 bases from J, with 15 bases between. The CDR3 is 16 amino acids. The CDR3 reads CASSRQGLRSTDTQYF. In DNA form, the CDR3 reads TGTGCCAGCAGCCGGCAGGGCCTCAGAAGCACAGATACGCAGTATTTT.

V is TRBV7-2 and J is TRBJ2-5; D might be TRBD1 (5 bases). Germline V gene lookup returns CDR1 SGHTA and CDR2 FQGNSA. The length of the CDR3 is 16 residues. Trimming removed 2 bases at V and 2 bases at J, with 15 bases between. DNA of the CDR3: TGTGCCAGCAGCTTAATGATTGGGGCACCTCAAGAGACCCAGTACTTC. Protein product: CASSLMIGAPQETQYF.

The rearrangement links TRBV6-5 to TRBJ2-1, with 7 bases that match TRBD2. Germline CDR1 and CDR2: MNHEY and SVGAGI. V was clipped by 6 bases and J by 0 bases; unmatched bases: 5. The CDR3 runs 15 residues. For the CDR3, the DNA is TGTGCCAGCAGGGGCGGGAGAAGCTCCTACAATGAGCAGTTCTTC. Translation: CASRGGRSSYNEQFF.

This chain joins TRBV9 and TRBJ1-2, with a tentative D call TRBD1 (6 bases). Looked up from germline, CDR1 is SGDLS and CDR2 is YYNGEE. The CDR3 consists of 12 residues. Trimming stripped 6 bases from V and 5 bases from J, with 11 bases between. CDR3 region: CASTRTEYGYTF. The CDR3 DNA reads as TGTGCCAGCACCCGGACAGAATATGGCTACACCTTC.

Here the CDR3 reads CASSLARGATDTQYF. The DNA of the CDR3 is TGCGCCAGCAGCTTGGCGCGGGGGGCAACAGATACGCAGTATTTT. The rearrangement uses TRBV5-1 and TRBJ2-3; 8 positions match TRBD2. CDR1 and CDR2 from the germline V gene are SGHRS and YFSETQ. This CDR3 has 15 residues. J gave up 3 bases and V 0 bases, and 3 bases lay outside the gene matches.

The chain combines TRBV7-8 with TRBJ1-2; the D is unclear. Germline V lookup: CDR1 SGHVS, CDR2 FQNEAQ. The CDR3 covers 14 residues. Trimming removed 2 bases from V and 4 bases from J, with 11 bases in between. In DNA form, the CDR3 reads TGTGCCAGCAGCTTATACCCCGCCGGCTATGGCTACACCTTC. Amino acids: CASSLYPAGYGYTF.

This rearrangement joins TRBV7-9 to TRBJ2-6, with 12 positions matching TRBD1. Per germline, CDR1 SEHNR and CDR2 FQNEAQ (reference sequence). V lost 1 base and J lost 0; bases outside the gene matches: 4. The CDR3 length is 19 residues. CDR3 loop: CASSLGDRGRDSGANVLTF. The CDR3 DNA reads TGTGCCAGCAGCTTAGGGGACAGGGGGCGGGACTCTGGGGCCAACGTCCTGACTTTC.

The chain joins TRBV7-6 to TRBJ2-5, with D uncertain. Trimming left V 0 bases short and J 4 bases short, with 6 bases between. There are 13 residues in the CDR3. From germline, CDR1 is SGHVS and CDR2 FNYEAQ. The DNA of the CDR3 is TGTGCCAGCAGCTTAGCCGCCGGAGAGACCCAGTACTTC. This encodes CASSLAAGETQYF.

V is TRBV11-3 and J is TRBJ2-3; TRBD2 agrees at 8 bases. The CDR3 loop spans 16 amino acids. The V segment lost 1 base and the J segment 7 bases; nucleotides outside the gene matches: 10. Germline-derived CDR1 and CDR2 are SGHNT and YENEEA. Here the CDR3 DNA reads TGTGCCAGCAGCTTAGTTTCGGGGGGGCCTTCTAATACGCAGTATTTT. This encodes CASSLVSGGPSNTQYF.

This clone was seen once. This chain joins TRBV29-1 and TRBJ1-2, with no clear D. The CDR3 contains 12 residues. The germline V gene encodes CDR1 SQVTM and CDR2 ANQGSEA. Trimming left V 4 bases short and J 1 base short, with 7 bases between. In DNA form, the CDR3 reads TGCAGCGTTGTCGGAGATAACTATGGCTACACCTTC. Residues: CSVVGDNYGYTF.

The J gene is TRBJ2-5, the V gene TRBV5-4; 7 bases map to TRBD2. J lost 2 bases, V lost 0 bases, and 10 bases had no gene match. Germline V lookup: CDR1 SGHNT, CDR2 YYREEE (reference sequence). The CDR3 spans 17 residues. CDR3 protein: CASSLVSRSSGQETQYF. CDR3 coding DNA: TGTGCCAGCAGCTTGGTTTCTCGGTCTAGCGGACAAGAGACCCAGTACTTC.

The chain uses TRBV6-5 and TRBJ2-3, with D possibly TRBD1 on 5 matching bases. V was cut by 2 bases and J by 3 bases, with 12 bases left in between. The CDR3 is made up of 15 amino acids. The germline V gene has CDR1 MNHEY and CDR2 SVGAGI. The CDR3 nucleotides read TGTGCCAGCAGTTACCAAGCCGCAGGGACAGATACGCAGTATTTT. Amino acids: CASSYQAAGTDTQYF.